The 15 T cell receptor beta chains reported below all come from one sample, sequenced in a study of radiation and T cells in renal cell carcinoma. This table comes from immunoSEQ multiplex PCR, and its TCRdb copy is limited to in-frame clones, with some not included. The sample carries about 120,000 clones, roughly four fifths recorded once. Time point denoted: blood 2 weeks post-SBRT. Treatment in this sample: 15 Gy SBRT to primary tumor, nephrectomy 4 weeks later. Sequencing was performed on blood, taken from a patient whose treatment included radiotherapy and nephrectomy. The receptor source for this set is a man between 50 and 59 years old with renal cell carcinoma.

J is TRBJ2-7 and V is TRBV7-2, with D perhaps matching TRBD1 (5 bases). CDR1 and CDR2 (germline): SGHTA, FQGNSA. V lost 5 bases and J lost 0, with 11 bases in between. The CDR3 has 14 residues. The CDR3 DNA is TGTGCCAGCAGCCGCGACAGAAGCTCCTACGAGCAGTACTTC. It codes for CASSRDRSSYEQYF.

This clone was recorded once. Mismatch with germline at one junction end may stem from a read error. The CDR3: CASSSPTSRVPGHF. Here the CDR3 DNA reads TGTGCCAGCAGCTCTCCTACTTCCCGGGTCCCAGGGCACTTC. The V call is TRBV7-2, the J call TRBJ2-7; TRBD1 is a possible D gene (5 bases). Germline CDR1 is SGHTA and CDR2 is FQGNSA. The CDR3 is 14 residues long. The whole variable domain, remainder taken from reference TRBV7-2 and TRBJ2-7, is GAGVSQSPSNKVTEKGKDVELRCDPISGHTALYWYRQSLGQGLEFLIYFQGNSAPDKSGLPSDRFSAERTGGSVSTLTIQRTQQEDSAVYLCASSSPTSRVPGHFGPGTRLTVT.

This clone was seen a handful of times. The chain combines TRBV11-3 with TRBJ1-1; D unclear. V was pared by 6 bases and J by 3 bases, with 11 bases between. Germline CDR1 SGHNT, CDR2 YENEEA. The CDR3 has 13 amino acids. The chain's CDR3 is CASSYAGDTEAFF. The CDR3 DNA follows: TGTGCCAGCAGTTATGCGGGTGACACTGAAGCTTTCTTT.

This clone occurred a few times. CDR3 protein: CASSQSSGDTEAFF. Written as DNA, the CDR3 is TGCGCCAGCAGCCAATCCTCAGGGGACACTGAAGCTTTCTTT. The chain links TRBV4-1 to TRBJ1-1, with D maybe TRBD1 (6 bases). V was clipped by 2 bases and J by 3 bases, with 10 bases between them. CDR1 is MGHRA, CDR2 YSYEKL, per germline. The CDR3 sequence is 14 residues long.

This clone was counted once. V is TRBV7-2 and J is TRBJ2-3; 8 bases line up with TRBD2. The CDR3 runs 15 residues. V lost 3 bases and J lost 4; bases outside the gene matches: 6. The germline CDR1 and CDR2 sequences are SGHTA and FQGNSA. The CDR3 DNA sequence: TGTGCCAGCAGCTTTTGGGCGGGGGGCGCAGATACGCAGTATTTT. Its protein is CASSFWAGGADTQYF. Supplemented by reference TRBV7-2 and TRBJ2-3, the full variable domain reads GAGVSQSPSNKVTEKGKDVELRCDPISGHTALYWYRQSLGQGLEFLIYFQGNSAPDKSGLPSDRFSAERTGGSVSTLTIQRTQQEDSAVYLCASSFWAGGADTQYFGPGTRLTVL.

For the CDR3, the DNA is TGTGCCAGCAGCCTCGGGCAGGGGAGCACAGATACGCAGTATTTT. Translated, it gives CASSLGQGSTDTQYF. The chain has TRBV9 and TRBJ2-3; a possible D gene is TRBD1 (6 bases). The CDR3 spans 15 residues. The V gene's germline CDR1 is SGDLS and CDR2 YYNGEE. Trimming shortened V by 4 bases and J by 0 bases, and 12 bases separated the two germline ends.

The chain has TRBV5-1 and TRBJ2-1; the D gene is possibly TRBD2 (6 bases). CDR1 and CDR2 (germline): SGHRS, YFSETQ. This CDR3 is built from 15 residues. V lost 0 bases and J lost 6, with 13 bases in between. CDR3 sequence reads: CASSLGDAGRNEQFF. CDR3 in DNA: TGCGCCAGCAGCTTGGGAGATGCGGGGCGCAATGAGCAGTTCTTC.

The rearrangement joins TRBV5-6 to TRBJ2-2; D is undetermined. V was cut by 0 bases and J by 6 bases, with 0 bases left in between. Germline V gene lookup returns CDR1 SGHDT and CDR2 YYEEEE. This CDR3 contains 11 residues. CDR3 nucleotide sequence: TGTGCCAGCAGCTTGGCCGGGGAGCTGTTTTTT. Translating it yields CASSLAGELFF. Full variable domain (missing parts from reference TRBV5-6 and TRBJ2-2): DAGVTQSPTHLIKTRGQQVTLRCSPKSGHDTVSWYQQALGQGPQFIFQYYEEEERQRGNFPDRFSGHQFPNYSSELNVNALLLGDSALYLCASSLAGELFFGEGSRLTVL.

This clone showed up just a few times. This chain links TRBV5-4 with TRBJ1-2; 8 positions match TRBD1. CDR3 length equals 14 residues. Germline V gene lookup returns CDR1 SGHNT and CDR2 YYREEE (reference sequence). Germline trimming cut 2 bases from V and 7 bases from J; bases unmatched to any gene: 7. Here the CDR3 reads CASSLENRGSGYTF. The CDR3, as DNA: TGTGCCAGCAGCTTAGAAAACAGGGGGTCTGGCTACACCTTC. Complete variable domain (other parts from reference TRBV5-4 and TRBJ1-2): ETGVTQSPTHLIKTRGQQVTLRCSSQSGHNTVSWYQQALGQGPQFIFQYYREEENGRGNFPPRFSGLQFPNYSSELNVNALELDDSALYLCASSLENRGSGYTFGSGTRLTVV.

Here the CDR3 DNA reads TGTGCCAGCAGCTTAGCGGTTAGCGGGAGCATAGAGCAGTACTTC. As protein: CASSLAVSGSIEQYF. V gene TRBV7-8 combines with J gene TRBJ2-7; 9 nucleotides line up with TRBD2. J was trimmed by 7 bases and V by 0 bases; bases with no gene match: 7. Per the germline V gene, CDR1 is SGHVS and CDR2 is FQNEAQ. The CDR3 is 15 amino acids.

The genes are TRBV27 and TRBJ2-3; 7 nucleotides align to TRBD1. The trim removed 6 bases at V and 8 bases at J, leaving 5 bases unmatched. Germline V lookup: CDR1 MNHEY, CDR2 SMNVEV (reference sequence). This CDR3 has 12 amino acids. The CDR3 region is CASRGDSATQYF. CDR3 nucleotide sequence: TGTGCCAGCAGGGGGGACAGCGCTACGCAGTATTTT.

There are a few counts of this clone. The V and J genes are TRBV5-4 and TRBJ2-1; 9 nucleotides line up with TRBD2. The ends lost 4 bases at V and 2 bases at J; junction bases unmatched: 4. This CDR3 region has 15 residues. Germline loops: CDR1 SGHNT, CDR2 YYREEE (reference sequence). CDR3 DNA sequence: TGTGCCAGCAGCCGTAGCGGGAGCCCCTACAATGAGCAGTTCTTC. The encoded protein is CASSRSGSPYNEQFF.

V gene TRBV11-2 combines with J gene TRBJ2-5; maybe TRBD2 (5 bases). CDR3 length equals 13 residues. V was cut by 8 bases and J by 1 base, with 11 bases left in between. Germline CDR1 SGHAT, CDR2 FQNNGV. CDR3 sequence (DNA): TGTGCCAGCGCACCGGGATCCCAAGAGACCCAGTACTTC. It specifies CASAPGSQETQYF.

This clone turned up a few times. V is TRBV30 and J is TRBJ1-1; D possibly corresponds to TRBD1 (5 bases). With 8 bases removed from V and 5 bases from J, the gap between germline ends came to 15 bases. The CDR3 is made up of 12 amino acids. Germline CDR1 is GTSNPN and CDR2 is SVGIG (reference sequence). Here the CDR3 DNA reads TGTGCCGTGCGTAAGGAGGGGACTGAAGCTTTCTTT. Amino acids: CAVRKEGTEAFF.

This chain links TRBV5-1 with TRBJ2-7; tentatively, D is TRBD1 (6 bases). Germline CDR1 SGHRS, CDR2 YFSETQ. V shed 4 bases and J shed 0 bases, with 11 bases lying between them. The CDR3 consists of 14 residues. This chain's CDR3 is CASSPIQGSYEQYF. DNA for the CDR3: TGCGCCAGCAGCCCTATACAGGGCTCCTACGAGCAGTACTTC.